In its sample, the clone carrying this T cell receptor (beta chain) was seen many times. The sample comes from a study of lung T cells in sarcoidosis with Löfgren's syndrome. The CDR3 extends over 14 amino acids. The trim removed 3 bases at V and 7 bases at J, leaving 1 base unmatched. One entry per CDR3 protein, called by TCRdb with MiXCR from the reads. The table lists around 9,300 distinct CDR3 sequences, roughly 21% of them singletons. The sample consisted of CD4+ T cells from bronchoalveolar lavage fluid. The chain combines TRBV12-3 or TRBV12-4 with TRBJ1-6; 9 bases align to TRBD1. The clonotype comes from a human donor with sarcoidosis (Löfgren's syndrome or another form), or a control subject (not recorded which). The CDR3 reads CASSFGQGNSPLHF. The DNA of the CDR3 is TGTGCCAGCAGTTTTGGACAGGGGAATTCACCCCTCCACTTT.